The rows below give T cell receptor beta chains drawn from one sample of a study of T cell changes during pregnancy in multiple sclerosis. Only in-frame clones appear in the TCRdb table, and some are missing; sequencing was by immunoSEQ multiplex PCR. This table has around 79,000 clones, around 90% appearing once. The material sequenced was CD4+ T cells from peripheral blood mononuclear cells, taken in the second trimester of pregnancy. These receptors were taken from a female donor with multiple sclerosis, enrolled in a pregnancy study. Both conserved end residues are trimmed from each CDR3.

TRBV21-1	TRBJ2-4	ASSLIAGNKNIQY
TRBV5-1	TRBJ2-7	ASSSGTTYEQY
TRBV15	TRBJ1-2	ATSGPAIENYGYT
TRBV2	TRBJ2-3	ASSSLAGADTQY
TRBV5-4	TRBJ2-5	ASSIRDRGTQETQY
TRBV27	TRBJ2-1	ASSTTQTGLAVVNEQF
TRBV29-1	TRBJ1-5	SVEVFGRLQGSNQPQH
TRBV27	TRBJ2-1	ASSSSRTKQGEQF
TRBV7-2	TRBJ2-2	ASSLLPGQNTGELF
TRBV7-2	TRBJ1-3	ASSFRDTIY
TRBV10-3	TRBJ2-5	AISGSSGGIQETQY
TRBV30	TRBJ1-2	AWSVSRAVHGYT
TRBV28	TRBJ2-7	ASSSQAGTLYSYEQY
TRBV7-7	TRBJ2-2	ASSFGGTTGELF
TRBV2	TRBJ2-3	ASSPSSFRQY
TRBV6-1	TRBJ2-5	ASNRDSGRETQY
TRBV19	TRBJ1-1	ASSPPVGGNTEAF
TRBV30	TRBJ1-1	AWSNRGATEAF
TRBV7-9	TRBJ1-2	ASTPFPPFNNLQGGYT
TRBV6-4	TRBJ2-3	ASSEGAGGLTQY
TRBV19	TRBJ2-5	ASTMGGRFAGQETQY
TRBV7-2	TRBJ2-3	ASSLRDGTDTQY
TRBV10-3	TRBJ2-1	AISETTPGLASNEQF
TRBV5-4	TRBJ1-1	ASSFQGVMNTEAF
TRBV18	TRBJ1-4	ASSPGQGVSEKLF
TRBV19	TRBJ1-5	ASSITGNQPQH
TRBV9	TRBJ2-2	ASSIQQGGTGELF
TRBV6-1	TRBJ1-5	ASSEVAGIGQPQH